This T cell receptor beta chain was captured in a study of T-cell memory formation after mild COVID-19. Study-wide results and caveats: Shrinking CD4+ clones resided mostly in CM and EM, and CD8+ ones in EMRA. Contracting clones from day 15 to 85 showed balanced CD4/CD8; later expanders favored CD4+.

The length of the CDR3 is 16 residues. The germline gives CDR1 SGHRS, CDR2 YFSETQ. Trimming cost V 0 bases and J 8 bases, with 15 bases left between them. In this sample, this clonotype turned up a few times. Antigen specificity is unknown. Constant-segment primers and 5'RACE yielded cDNA libraries for TCR alpha and TCR beta, each carrying sample barcodes and UMIs. TCRdb independently ran MiXCR on the 5' RACE reads; one entry per CDR3 protein. The profile covers 60,000 to 65,000 distinct CDR3 sequences, with about a tenth appearing a single time and 0.95% to 1.3% taken by the ten largest. What was sequenced was PBMCs or a T cell subset sorted from them (not recorded which). V is TRBV5-1 and J is TRBJ1-6, with D maybe TRBD1 (6 bases). This TCR was recovered from a young man who had mild COVID-19 (a few samples of this study predate the infection). Cell type and time point are not known. CDR3 sequence (DNA): TGCGCCAGCAGCTTGGGTGGCAGGGGCTCCGATTCACCCCTCCACTTT. This codes for CASSLGGRGSDSPLHF.